Each of the 8 T cell receptor beta chains below was sequenced from the same sample in a study of beta chain features in type 1 diabetes. The investigators reverse transcribed all of the isolated RNA, so they sequenced expressed TCRB transcripts. Method: immunoSEQ multiplex PCR; TCRdb's copy keeps in-frame clones and lacks some. The table records around 260,000 clones, approximately 25% of them present only once. These receptors' targets are unknown. Notes on the study in general: TCRB CDR3s were moderately but significantly shorter in Type 1 diabetes patients in all four CD4+ subsets.

Sequencing used naive CD4+ T cells from blood. The receptors stem from a woman in her twenties or thirties with type 1 diabetes.

V and J are TRBV29-1 and TRBJ2-4; TRBD1 agrees at 9 bases. This CDR3 is built from 14 residues. V lost 7 bases to trimming and J lost 7 bases; unmatched junction nucleotides: 11. Per the germline V gene, CDR1 is SQVTM and CDR2 is ANQGSEA. CDR3 nucleotides: TGCAGCGCCTTATCCGGGACAGGGCTCAACATTCAGTACTTC. Its translation is CSALSGTGLNIQYF.

This clone has a handful of counts. This chain connects TRBV29-1 to TRBJ2-7, with 8 bases that match TRBD1. Trimming at V came to 5 bases and at J to 4 bases, leaving 4 bases not matched to a gene. The CDR3 loop spans 12 amino acids. Germline V gene lookup returns CDR1 SQVTM and CDR2 ANQGSEA. The CDR3 sequence is CSVNQGAYEQYF. Here the CDR3 DNA reads TGCAGCGTTAACCAGGGGGCTTACGAGCAGTACTTC.

In its sample, this clone was seen a few times. The V gene is TRBV6-6, the J gene TRBJ2-1; 7 nucleotides match TRBD1. This CDR3 region has 15 residues. In germline, CDR1 is MNHNY, CDR2 SVGAGI (reference sequence). V lost 9 bases to trimming and J lost 2 bases; unmatched junction nucleotides: 10. The CDR3 bases are TGTGCCAGTGATCCGGGACAGATGACCTACAATGAGCAGTTCTTC. The encoded protein is CASDPGQMTYNEQFF.

In nucleotides, the CDR3 is TGCGCCAGCAGCTTGGTCGTCACAGATACGCAGTATTTT. It specifies CASSLVVTDTQYF. The rearrangement links TRBV5-1 to TRBJ2-3; D is unclear. V lost 0 bases to trimming and J lost 2 bases, with 4 bases between them. The CDR3 has 13 residues. Germline V gives CDR1 SGHRS, CDR2 YFSETQ.

The chain couples TRBV23-1 to TRBJ2-3, with TRBD2 matching 7 bases. TRBV23-1 is known as an ORF, though its function is uncertain. The CDR3 covers 16 residues. V was clipped by 2 bases and J by 4 bases; unmatched bases: 9. CDR3 amino acids: CASSQRGGSIPDTQYF. CDR3 DNA: TGCGCCAGCAGTCAACGTGGCGGGAGCATACCAGATACGCAGTATTTT.

The chain couples TRBV7-9 to TRBJ2-1; TRBD1 aligns across 8 bases. The germline CDR1 and CDR2 sequences are SEHNR and FQNEAQ (reference sequence). The CDR3 totals 15 residues. The V segment lost 2 bases and the J segment 2 bases; nucleotides outside the gene matches: 2. The CDR3 nucleotides read TGTGCCAGCAGCTTACGACAGGGGACCTACAATGAGCAGTTCTTC. Translation gives CASSLRQGTYNEQFF. Full variable domain (rest looked up from reference TRBV7-9 and TRBJ2-1): DTGVSQNPRHKITKRGQNVTFRCDPISEHNRLYWYRQTLGQGPEFLTYFQNEAQLEKSRLLSDRFSAERPKGSFSTLEIQRTEQGDSAMYLCASSLRQGTYNEQFFGPGTRLTVL.

The genes are TRBV6-5 and TRBJ1-2; D ambiguous. CDR1 and CDR2 (germline): MNHEY, SVGAGI. V was cut by 8 bases and J by 5 bases, with 12 bases left in between. This CDR3 spans 12 amino acids. Here the CDR3 reads CASSRGFYGYTF. CDR3 DNA sequence: TGTGCCAGCTCGCGAGGTTTTTATGGCTACACCTTC.

The chain combines TRBV28 with TRBJ2-7; 8 bases line up with TRBD1. This CDR3 has 14 amino acids. Unmatched junction bases numbered 5, after V lost 5 bases and J lost 2 bases. Germline CDR1 reads MDHEN; CDR2 reads SYDVKM. The CDR3 DNA follows: TGTGCCAGCAGTCCTAGGACAGGGACCTACGAGCAGTACTTC. Amino acid sequence: CASSPRTGTYEQYF.